This record concerns one T cell receptor (beta chain) sequence. This record comes from a study of blood T cell repertoires in COVID-19. Study summary: The samples span acute and convalescent COVID-19 from the United States, Italy and Spain. Sources were T cells, B-cell-depleted T cells, or PBMCs; the material itself was cDNA or gDNA.

Germline values: CDR1 LNHDA, CDR2 SQIVND (reference sequence). V was cut by 5 bases and J by 4 bases, with 11 bases left in between. The CDR3 has 13 residues. Cohort assignment relied on participant-reported clinical history. Authors' data handling: Reference gene primer amplification in the assay estimated nucleated cell counts. The method was immunoSEQ multiplex PCR; TCRdb's version includes in-frame clones alone and lacks a portion of them. V and J calls and clone size are as listed in that table; D and trimming were resolved from the DNA. The table shows some 210,000 clones, with about 91% occurring only once.

This chain uses TRBV19 with TRBJ1-1, with D hard to call. This TCR came from a man aged 18 to 29 with acute COVID-19. Sequencing was done on a sample of PBMCs or T cells enriched from blood (not recorded which). The CDR3: CASSDQVGTEAFF. The CDR3 nucleotides read TGTGCCAGTAGTGACCAGGTGGGCACTGAAGCTTTCTTT.